These 10 T cell receptor beta chains were sequenced from one sample in a study of cytotoxic CD8 clonotypes in ibrutinib-treated CLL. Libraries were prepared by immunoSEQ multiplex PCR; TCRdb keeps only in-frame clonotypes and omits some of them. The sample lists 250,000 to 350,000 clones, 60% to 80% occurring once. The sequenced sample was PBMCs, obtained at disease progression, from a patient treated with ibrutinib. Receptor source: a human donor with chronic lymphocytic leukemia.

The chain links TRBV6-5 to TRBJ2-1; maybe TRBD1 (5 bases). Deletions cut 0 bases from V and 7 bases from J, with 13 bases between. The CDR3 extends over 15 amino acids. Germline CDR1 reads MNHEY; CDR2 reads SVGAGI. Here the CDR3 DNA reads TGTGCCAGCAGTTACTCCCGGCAGGGCTTAAATGAGCAGTTCTTC. It yields the protein CASSYSRQGLNEQFF.

This CDR3 reads CASTRTTGGGLEKLFF. Written as DNA, the CDR3 is TGTGCCAGCACTCGGACAACGGGCGGGGGCCTTGAAAAACTGTTTTTT. The chain recombines TRBV25-1 with TRBJ1-4, with a weak D call TRBD1 (6 bases). This CDR3 comprises 16 residues. Per the germline V gene, CDR1 is MGHDK and CDR2 is SYGVNS. V lost 7 bases, J lost 7 bases, and 22 bases lay in between.

The rearrangement links TRBV7-2 to TRBJ2-2; 7 positions agree with TRBD1. After removal of 5 bases from V and 0 bases from J, the junction contained 6 bases not matched to a gene. CDR3 length equals 16 residues. CDR1 SGHTA and CDR2 FQGNSA come from the germline V gene. The CDR3 DNA is TGTGCCAGCAGCACCAGACAGGGAGCGAACACCGGGGAGCTGTTTTTT. Its protein is CASSTRQGANTGELFF.

The CDR3 DNA is TGTGCCACCAAAGGCGCGAGTGAAGCTTTCTTT. Its translation: CATKGASEAFF. The chain employs TRBV10-3 and TRBJ1-1, with D uncertain. The germline V gene has CDR1 ENHRY and CDR2 SYGVKD. CDR3 length: 11 residues. The V end lost 10 bases, the J end lost 7 bases, and 13 bases lay between the germline ends.

The gene calls are TRBV5-1 and TRBJ1-3; the D is unclear. Germline V gives CDR1 SGHRS, CDR2 YFSETQ. The CDR3 covers 17 residues. Trimming pared 0 bases from V and 0 bases from J, leaving 13 bases between. The CDR3 coding sequence is TGCGCCAGCAGCTTGGAGTGGCCGGGATTCTCTGGAAACACCATATATTTT. It specifies CASSLEWPGFSGNTIYF.

The CDR3 region has the DNA TGCGCCAGCAGCTCCCCATATCCCCTAGCGGGAGCTAGCACAGATACGCAGTATTTT. Translated: CASSSPYPLAGASTDTQYF. The genes are TRBV5-1 and TRBJ2-3; 10 nucleotides align to TRBD2. Germline CDR1 is SGHRS and CDR2 is YFSETQ. The CDR3 has 19 amino acids. Trimming removed 3 bases from V and 0 bases from J; junction bases left unmatched: 13.

The V gene is TRBV7-3, the J gene TRBJ2-3, with D possibly called TRBD1 or TRBD2 (6 bases each). Germline V gene sequence: CDR1 SGHTA, CDR2 FQGTGA. This CDR3 is built from 15 residues. V was clipped by 2 bases and J by 6 bases, with 15 bases between them. The CDR3 spells CASSLYGGPVDTQYF. CDR3 coding DNA: TGTGCCAGCAGCTTATATGGGGGGCCGGTGGATACGCAGTATTTT.

The gene calls are TRBV11-2 and TRBJ2-7, with 9 bases identical to TRBD1. The ends lost 9 bases at V and 3 bases at J; junction bases unmatched: 6. The CDR3 spans 13 residues. CDR1 is SGHAT, CDR2 FQNNGV, per germline. The CDR3 reads CARSGTGFYEQYF. The CDR3 bases are TGTGCCAGGTCCGGGACAGGGTTCTACGAGCAGTACTTC.

This clone appeared a single time. This chain links TRBV4-3 with TRBJ1-1; D not certain. CDR1 is LGHNA and CDR2 is YSLEER in the germline V gene. V lost 0 bases to trimming and J lost 8 bases, with 13 bases between them. The CDR3 sequence is 14 residues long. Written as DNA, the CDR3 is TGCGCCAGCAGCCAAGAGAAGGGTTTAGGGGAAGCTTTCTTT. Translating it yields CASSQEKGLGEAFF.

The genes are TRBV19 and TRBJ1-5, with a possible D match to TRBD1 (5 bases). The CDR3 sequence is 14 residues long. Germline values: CDR1 LNHDA, CDR2 SQIVND (reference sequence). Between the trimmed V and J ends, which lost 6 bases and 6 bases, there was a span of 15 bases. CDR3 nucleotide sequence: TGTGCCAGTAGGGGGGAGACGGTGGGTCAGCCCCAGCATTTT. It yields the protein CASRGETVGQPQHF.